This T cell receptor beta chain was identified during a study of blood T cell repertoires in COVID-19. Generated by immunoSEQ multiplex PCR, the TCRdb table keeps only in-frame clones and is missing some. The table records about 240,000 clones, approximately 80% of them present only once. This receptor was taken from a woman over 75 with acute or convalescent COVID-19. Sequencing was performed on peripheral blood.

The CDR3: CASSSRDRVTEAFF. The CDR3 DNA sequence: TGTGCCAGCAGCTCCCGGGACAGGGTTACTGAAGCTTTCTTT. The J gene is TRBJ1-1, the V gene TRBV5-4; 9 bases fit TRBD1. The CDR3 consists of 14 residues. Germline-derived CDR1 and CDR2 are SGHNT and YYREEE (reference sequence). V gave up 3 bases and J gave up 5 bases; unmatched junction bases: 5.